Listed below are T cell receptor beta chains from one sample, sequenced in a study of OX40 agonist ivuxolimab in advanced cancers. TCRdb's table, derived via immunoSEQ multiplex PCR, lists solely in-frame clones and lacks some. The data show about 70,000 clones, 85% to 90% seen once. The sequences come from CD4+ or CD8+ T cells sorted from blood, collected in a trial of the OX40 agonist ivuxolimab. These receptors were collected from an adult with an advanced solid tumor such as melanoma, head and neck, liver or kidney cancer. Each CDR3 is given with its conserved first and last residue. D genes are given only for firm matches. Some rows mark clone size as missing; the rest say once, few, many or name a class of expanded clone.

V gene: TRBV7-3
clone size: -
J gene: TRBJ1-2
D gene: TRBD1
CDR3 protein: CASSPGQGGGYTF
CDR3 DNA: TGTGCCAGCAGCCCGGGACAGGGAGGCGGCTACACCTTC

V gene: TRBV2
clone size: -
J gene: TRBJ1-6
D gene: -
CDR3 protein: CASPGTLNSPLHF
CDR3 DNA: TGTGCCAGCCCCGGGACCCTTAATTCACCCCTCCACTTT

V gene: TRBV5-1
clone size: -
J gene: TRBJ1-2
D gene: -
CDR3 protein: CASSWGFLSGGYTF
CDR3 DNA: TGCGCCAGCAGTTGGGGGTTTCTAAGCGGAGGCTACACCTTC

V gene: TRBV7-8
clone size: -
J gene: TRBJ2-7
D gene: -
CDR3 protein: CASSLERGVSYEQYF
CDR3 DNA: TGTGCCAGCAGCTTAGAGCGCGGGGTTTCCTACGAGCAGTACTTC

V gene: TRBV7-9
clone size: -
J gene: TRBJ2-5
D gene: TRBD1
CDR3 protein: CASSLARDRESETQYF
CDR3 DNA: TGTGCCAGCAGCTTAGCACGGGACAGGGAAAGTGAGACCCAGTACTTC

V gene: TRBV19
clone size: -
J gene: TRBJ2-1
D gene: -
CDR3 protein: CASSNWAVLGEQFF
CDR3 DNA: TGTGCCAGTAGTAATTGGGCGGTATTAGGTGAGCAGTTCTTC

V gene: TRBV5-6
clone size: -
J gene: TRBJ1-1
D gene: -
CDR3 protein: CASSLGPNTEAFF
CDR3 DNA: TGTGCCAGCAGCTTAGGGCCGAACACTGAAGCTTTCTTT

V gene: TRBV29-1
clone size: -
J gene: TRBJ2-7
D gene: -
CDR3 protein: CSASGSETSSYEQYF
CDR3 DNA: TGCAGCGCGTCGGGGTCGGAGACTAGCTCCTACGAGCAGTACTTC

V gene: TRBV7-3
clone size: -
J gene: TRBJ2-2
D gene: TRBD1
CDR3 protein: CASSLNRGTGELFF
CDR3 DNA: TGTGCCAGCAGCTTAAACAGGGGCACCGGGGAGCTGTTTTTT

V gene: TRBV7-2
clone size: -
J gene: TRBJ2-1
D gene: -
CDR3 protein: CASSQGTLYNEQFF
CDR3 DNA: TGTGCCAGCAGCCAAGGGACACTATACAATGAGCAGTTCTTC

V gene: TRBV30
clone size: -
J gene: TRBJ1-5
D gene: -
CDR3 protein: CAWSVGGRQPQHF
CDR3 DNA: TGTGCCTGGAGTGTAGGAGGGCGACAGCCCCAGCATTTT

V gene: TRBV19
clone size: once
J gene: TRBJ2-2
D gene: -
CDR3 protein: CATQPPRTGEVNTGELFF
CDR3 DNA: TGTGCCACCCAACCCCCTCGAACAGGGGAGGTTAACACCGGGGAGCTGTTTTTT

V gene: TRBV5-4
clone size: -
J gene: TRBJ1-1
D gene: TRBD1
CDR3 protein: CASQPGAPQGTEAFF
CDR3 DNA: TGTGCCAGCCAACCAGGGGCCCCACAGGGGACTGAAGCTTTCTTT

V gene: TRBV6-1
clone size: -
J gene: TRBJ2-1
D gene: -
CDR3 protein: CASTTLWEQFF
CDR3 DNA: TGTGCCAGTACTACCTTGTGGGAGCAGTTCTTC

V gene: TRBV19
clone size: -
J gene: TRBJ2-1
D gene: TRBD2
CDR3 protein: CASSEASGRSSYNEQFF
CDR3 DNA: TGTGCCAGTAGTGAGGCTAGCGGGAGGAGCTCCTACAATGAGCAGTTCTTC

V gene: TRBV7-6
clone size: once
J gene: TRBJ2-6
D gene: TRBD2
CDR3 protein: CASSLSGGSSSGANVLTF
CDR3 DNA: TGTGCCAGCAGCTTATCGGGGGGATCTAGCTCTGGGGCCAACGTCCTGACTTTC

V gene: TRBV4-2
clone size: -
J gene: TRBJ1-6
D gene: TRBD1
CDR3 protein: CASSQYGDSSYNSPLHF
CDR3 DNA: TGTGCCAGCAGCCAATATGGGGACAGCTCCTATAATTCACCCCTCCACTTT

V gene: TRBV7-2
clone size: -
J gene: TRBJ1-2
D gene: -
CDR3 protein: CASSQFSPGTSNYGYTF
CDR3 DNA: TGTGCCAGCAGCCAGTTCTCCCCCGGGACATCTAACTATGGCTACACCTTC

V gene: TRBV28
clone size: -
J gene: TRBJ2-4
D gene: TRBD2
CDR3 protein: CASSPRRASGTGRNIQYF
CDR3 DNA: TGTGCCAGCAGTCCGCGGAGGGCTAGCGGGACCGGACGGAACATTCAGTACTTC

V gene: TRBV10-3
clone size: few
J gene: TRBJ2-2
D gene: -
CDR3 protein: CAISELVDTGELFF
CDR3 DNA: TGTGCCATCAGTGAACTCGTCGACACCGGGGAGCTGTTTTTT

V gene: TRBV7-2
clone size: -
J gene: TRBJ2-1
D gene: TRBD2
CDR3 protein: CASSLDGGVLLSPYNEQFF
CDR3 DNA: TGTGCCAGCAGCTTAGACGGGGGGGTTCTCCTTTCTCCCTACAATGAGCAGTTCTTC

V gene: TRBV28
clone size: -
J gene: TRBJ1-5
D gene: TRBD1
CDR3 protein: CASSLGRQGIGQPQHF
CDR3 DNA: TGTGCCAGCAGTTTAGGTAGACAGGGAATAGGTCAGCCCCAGCATTTT

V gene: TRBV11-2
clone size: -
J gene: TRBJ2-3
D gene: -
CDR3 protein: CASSLVGRSTDTQYF
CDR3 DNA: TGTGCCAGCAGCTTAGTTGGCCGAAGCACAGATACGCAGTATTTT

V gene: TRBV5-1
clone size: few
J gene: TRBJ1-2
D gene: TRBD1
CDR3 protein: CASSWTGGAGGYTF
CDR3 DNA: TGCGCCAGCAGCTGGACAGGGGGCGCGGGAGGCTACACCTTC

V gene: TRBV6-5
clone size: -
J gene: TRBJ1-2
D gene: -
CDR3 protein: CASSYEPYGIYGYTF
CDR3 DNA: TGTGCCAGCAGTTATGAGCCCTACGGGATTTATGGCTACACCTTC

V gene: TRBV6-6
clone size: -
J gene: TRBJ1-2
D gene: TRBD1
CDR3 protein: CASSYSGQNYGYTF
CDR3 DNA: TGTGCCAGCAGTTACTCGGGACAGAACTATGGCTACACCTTC

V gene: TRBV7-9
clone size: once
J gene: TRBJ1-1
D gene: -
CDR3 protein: CASSFGGFTEAFF
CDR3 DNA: TGTGCCAGCAGCTTTGGGGGTTTTACTGAAGCTTTCTTT

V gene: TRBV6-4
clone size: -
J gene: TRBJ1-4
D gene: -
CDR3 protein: CASSDSSGRNEKLFF
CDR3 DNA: TGTGCCAGCAGTGACTCCAGCGGGCGGAATGAAAAACTGTTTTTT

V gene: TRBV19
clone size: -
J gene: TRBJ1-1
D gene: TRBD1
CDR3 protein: CASSHPRGSSGKSEAFF
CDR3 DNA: TGTGCCAGTAGTCACCCCAGGGGGTCTTCCGGGAAGTCTGAAGCTTTCTTT

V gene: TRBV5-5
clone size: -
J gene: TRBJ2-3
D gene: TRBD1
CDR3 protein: CASRTRGYTDTQYF
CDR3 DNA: TGTGCCAGCAGGACCAGGGGGTACACAGATACGCAGTATTTT

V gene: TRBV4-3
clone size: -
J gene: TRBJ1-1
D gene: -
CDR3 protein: CASSQESGHEPGDTEAFF
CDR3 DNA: TGCGCCAGCAGCCAAGAGTCCGGCCACGAACCGGGCGACACTGAAGCTTTCTTT

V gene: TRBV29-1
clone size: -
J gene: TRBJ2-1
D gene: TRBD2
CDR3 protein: CSVRTSGSAEQFF
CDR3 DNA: TGCAGCGTTAGGACTAGCGGGAGTGCTGAGCAGTTCTTC

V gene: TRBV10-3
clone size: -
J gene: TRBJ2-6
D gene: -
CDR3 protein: CAISFSGPHSGANVLTF
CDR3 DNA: TGTGCCATCAGTTTTTCGGGACCCCACTCTGGGGCCAACGTCCTGACTTTC

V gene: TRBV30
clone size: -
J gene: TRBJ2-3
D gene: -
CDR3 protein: CAWGGVPSDTQYF
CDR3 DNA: TGTGCCTGGGGCGGGGTCCCGTCGGATACGCAGTATTTT

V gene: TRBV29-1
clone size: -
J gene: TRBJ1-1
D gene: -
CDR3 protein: CSVVGRGTNTEAFF
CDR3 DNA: TGCAGCGTTGTGGGCAGGGGAACGAACACTGAAGCTTTCTTT

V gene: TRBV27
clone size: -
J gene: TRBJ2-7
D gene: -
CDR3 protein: CASSRTLLGAYEQYF
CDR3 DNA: TGTGCCAGCAGTCGTACTCTTCTCGGGGCCTACGAGCAGTACTTC

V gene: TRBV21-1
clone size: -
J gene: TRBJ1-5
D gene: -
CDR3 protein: CASSPRQGRGSNQPQHF
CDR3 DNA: TGTGCCAGCAGCCCCCGACAGGGGCGCGGAAGCAATCAGCCCCAGCATTTT

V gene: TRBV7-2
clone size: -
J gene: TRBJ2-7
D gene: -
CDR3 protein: CASSPSHGEQYF
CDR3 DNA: TGTGCCAGCTCCCCCTCCCATGGCGAGCAGTACTTC

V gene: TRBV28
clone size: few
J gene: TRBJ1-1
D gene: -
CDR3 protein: CASSLLTNEAFF
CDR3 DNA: TGTGCCAGCAGTTTATTGACAAATGAAGCTTTCTTT

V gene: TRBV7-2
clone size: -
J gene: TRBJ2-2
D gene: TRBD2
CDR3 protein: CASSSLAGGLTGELFF
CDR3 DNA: TGTGCCAGCAGCTCGTTAGCGGGGGGGCTCACCGGGGAGCTGTTTTTT

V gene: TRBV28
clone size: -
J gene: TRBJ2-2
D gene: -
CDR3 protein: CATLRRWTANTGELFF
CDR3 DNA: TGTGCCACCCTAAGGCGTTGGACAGCCAACACCGGGGAGCTGTTTTTT

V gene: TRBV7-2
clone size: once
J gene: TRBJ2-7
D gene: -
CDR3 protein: CASSLNVGIRTYEQYF
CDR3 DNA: TGTGCCAGCAGCTTAAATGTCGGGATCCGCACCTACGAGCAGTACTTC

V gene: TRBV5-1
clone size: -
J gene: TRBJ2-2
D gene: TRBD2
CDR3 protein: CASSLEALAGVNTGELFF
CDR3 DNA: TGCGCCAGCAGCTTGGAGGCCCTAGCGGGAGTGAACACCGGGGAGCTGTTTTTT

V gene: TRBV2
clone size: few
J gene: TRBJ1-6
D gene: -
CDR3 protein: CASQGGRGYNSPLHF
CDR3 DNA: TGTGCCAGCCAAGGTGGACGGGGATATAATTCACCCCTCCACTTT

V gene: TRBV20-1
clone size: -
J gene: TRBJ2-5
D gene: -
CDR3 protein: CSARVGETQYF
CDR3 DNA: TGCAGTGCCAGGGTGGGAGAGACCCAGTACTTC

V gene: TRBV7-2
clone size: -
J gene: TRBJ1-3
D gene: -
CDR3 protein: CASSSLPGNTIYF
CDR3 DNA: TGTGCCAGCAGCTCCCTCCCTGGAAACACCATATATTTT

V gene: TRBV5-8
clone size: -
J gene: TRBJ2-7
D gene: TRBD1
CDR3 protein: CASRPGQGTRYYEQYF
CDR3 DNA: TGTGCCAGCAGGCCGGGACAGGGAACTAGGTACTACGAGCAGTACTTC

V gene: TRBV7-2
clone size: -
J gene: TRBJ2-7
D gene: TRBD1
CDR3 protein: CASSLGQGAKQYF
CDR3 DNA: TGTGCCAGCAGCTTAGGACAGGGGGCTAAGCAGTACTTC

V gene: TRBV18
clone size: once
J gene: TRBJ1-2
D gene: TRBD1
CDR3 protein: CASSPDRAYGYTF
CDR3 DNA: TGTGCCAGCTCGCCAGACAGGGCCTATGGCTACACCTTC

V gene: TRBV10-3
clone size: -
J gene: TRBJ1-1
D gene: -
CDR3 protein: CAIMAGMNTEAFF
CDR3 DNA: TGTGCCATCATGGCAGGGATGAACACTGAAGCTTTCTTT

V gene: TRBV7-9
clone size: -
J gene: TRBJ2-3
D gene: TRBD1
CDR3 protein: CASSPQTGAPDTQYF
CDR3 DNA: TGTGCCAGCAGCCCCCAGACAGGGGCACCAGATACGCAGTATTTT

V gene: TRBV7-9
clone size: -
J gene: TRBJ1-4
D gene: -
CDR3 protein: CASAGSQNPGEKLFF
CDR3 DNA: TGTGCCTCGGCCGGGTCTCAGAACCCGGGAGAAAAACTGTTTTTT

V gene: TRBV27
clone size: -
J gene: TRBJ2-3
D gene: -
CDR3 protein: CASSSTLAGDTQYF
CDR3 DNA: TGTGCCAGCAGTTCGACCCTAGCCGGAGATACGCAGTATTTT

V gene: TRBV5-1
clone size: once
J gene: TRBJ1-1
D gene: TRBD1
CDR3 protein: CASSFKTGTGYGEAFF
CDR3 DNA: TGCGCCAGCAGCTTCAAAACCGGGACAGGGTACGGTGAAGCTTTCTTT